The entry that follows covers one T cell receptor (beta chain) sequence. Its cognate antigen is unknown. With 60 Vbeta and 13 Jbeta primers, the PCR was carried out. TCRdb keeps only in-frame clones here, not all; method: immunoSEQ multiplex PCR. Of approximately 160,000 clones in the sample, over 70% were seen once. The record originates from a study of cytomegalovirus exposure and HLA in healthy donors. Across the whole study: T cells numbering 150 million to 200 million yielded roughly 120 million unique TCR beta sequences in an earlier analysis. Findings and caveats of the study: Sequencing likely produced, as an artifact, a cluster of highly shared sequence variants.

CDR1 and CDR2 (germline): SGHNT, YENEEA. The junction had 11 bases not matched to a gene; V was cut back by 5 bases and J by 5 bases. CDR3 size: 15 residues. This receptor was taken from a male donor in good health and CMV-seropositive. The V and J genes are TRBV11-3 and TRBJ2-7; 8 bases agree with TRBD1. Sequencing was performed on PBMCs. The CDR3 nucleotides read TGTGCCAGCAGCCCCTCCAGGGGGCGCAGCCACGAGCAGTACTTC. Its translation: CASSPSRGRSHEQYF. Full variable domain (rest looked up from reference TRBV11-3 and TRBJ2-7): EAGVVQSPRYKIIEKKQPVAFWCNPISGHNTLYWYLQNLGQGPELLIRYENEEAVDDSQLPKDRFSAERLKGVDSTLKIQPAELGDSAVYLCASSPSRGRSHEQYFGPGTRLTVT.